This T cell receptor beta chain was observed in a study of identical twins. Study-wide results and caveats: Models underestimated out-of-frame TCR alpha sharing in monozygotic twins. There is a chance that invariant MAIT and iNKT cells partially muddied zero-insertion analyses. Out-of-frame beta sequences exhibited a weaker degree of excess twin sharing.

Template switching created a universal primer site, and the cDNA included unique molecular identifiers. Via MiXCR, TCRdb re-called the 5' RACE reads, giving one row per CDR3 protein. The sample lists roughly 260,000 distinct CDR3 sequences; 11% to 15% were seen once. This clonotype came up a few times. What it binds is not known. CDR3 length equals 14 residues. Trimming cost V 0 bases and J 4 bases, with 7 bases left between them. Germline V lookup: CDR1 SGHRS, CDR2 YFSETQ. This rearrangement joins TRBV5-1 to TRBJ2-2; D possibly corresponds to TRBD2 (5 bases). Sequencing was done on a sample of memory (CD45RO+) T cells sorted from blood. This clonotype was sampled from a woman aged 18-35 years in good health. CDR3 protein: CASSLAGVTGELFF. In DNA, the CDR3 is TGCGCCAGCAGCTTGGCCGGGGTCACCGGGGAGCTGTTTTTT.